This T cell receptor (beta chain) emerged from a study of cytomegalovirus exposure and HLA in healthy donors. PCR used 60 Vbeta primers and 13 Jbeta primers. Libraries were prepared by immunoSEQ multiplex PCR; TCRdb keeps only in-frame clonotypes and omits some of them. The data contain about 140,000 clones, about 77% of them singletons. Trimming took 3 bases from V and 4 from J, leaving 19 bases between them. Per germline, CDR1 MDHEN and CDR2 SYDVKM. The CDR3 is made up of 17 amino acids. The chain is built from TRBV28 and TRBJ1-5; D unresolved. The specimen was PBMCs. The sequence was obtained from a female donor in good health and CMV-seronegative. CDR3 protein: CASSFPRTRRGNQPQHF. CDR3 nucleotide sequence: TGTGCCAGCAGTTTTCCTCGCACGCGAAGAGGGAATCAGCCCCAGCATTTT. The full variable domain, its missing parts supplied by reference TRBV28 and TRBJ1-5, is DVKVTQSSRYLVKRTGEKVFLECVQDMDHENMFWYRQDPGLGLRLIYFSYDVKMKEKGDIPEGYSVSREKKERFSLILESASTNQTSMYLCASSFPRTRRGNQPQHFGDGTRLSIL.